One T cell receptor beta chain is described in this entry. This specimen belongs to a study of OX40 agonist ivuxolimab in advanced cancers. Study context: Dose-escalation subjects each had hepatocellular carcinoma, melanoma, renal cell or head and neck cancer.

Sequenced by immunoSEQ multiplex PCR; TCRdb stores in-frame clones only, minus some. The sample records almost 65,000 clones, about 83% being singletons. This CDR3 is 13 amino acids long. Trimming removed 2 bases from V and 6 bases from J, with 11 bases in between. The V gene's germline CDR1 is MNHNS and CDR2 SASEGT. This chain links TRBV6-1 with TRBJ2-7; D is ambiguous. The sample in question was CD4+ or CD8+ T cells sorted from blood, obtained in a trial of the OX40 agonist ivuxolimab. The source is an adult with an advanced solid tumor such as melanoma, head and neck, liver or kidney cancer. This chain's CDR3 is CASSELLAGEQYF. For the CDR3, the DNA is TGTGCCAGCAGTGAACTTCTCGCCGGCGAGCAGTACTTC.